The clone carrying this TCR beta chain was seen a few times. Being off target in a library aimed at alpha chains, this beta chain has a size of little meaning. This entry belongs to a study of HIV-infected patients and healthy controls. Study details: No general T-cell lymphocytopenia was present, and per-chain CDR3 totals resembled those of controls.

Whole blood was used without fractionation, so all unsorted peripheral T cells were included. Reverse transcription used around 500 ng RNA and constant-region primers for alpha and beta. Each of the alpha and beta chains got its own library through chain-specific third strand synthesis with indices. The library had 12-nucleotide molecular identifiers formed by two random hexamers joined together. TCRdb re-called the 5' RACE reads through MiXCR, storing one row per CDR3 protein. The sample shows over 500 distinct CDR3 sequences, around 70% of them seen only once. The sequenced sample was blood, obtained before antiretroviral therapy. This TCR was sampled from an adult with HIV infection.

The CDR3 region is CASSQYARDEQYF. CDR3 coding DNA: TGCGCCAGCAGCCAATACGCCAGGGACGAGCAGTACTTC. This chain uses TRBV4-1 with TRBJ2-7, with D maybe TRBD1 (5 bases). V lost 2 bases and J lost 5, with 10 bases in between. The CDR3 is 13 amino acids. Germline V gene data show CDR1 as MGHRA and CDR2 as YSYEKL.